One sample yielded the 10 T cell receptor beta chains listed below, sequenced in a study of response to subunit inactivated influenza vaccine. TCRdb reanalysed the RT-PCR reads using MiXCR and keeps one entry per CDR3 protein. Here the sample spans approximately 680,000 distinct CDR3 sequences, 15% to 18% being singletons. Source: PBMCs from blood, taken 11 to 12 days after vaccination. Receptors originate from a man over 45 who received an inactivated influenza vaccine.

The gene calls are TRBV7-2 and TRBJ2-1; 8 bases fit TRBD1. CDR1 and CDR2 (germline): SGHTA, FQGNSA. The CDR3 totals 15 residues. V lost 4 bases and J lost 6; bases outside the gene matches: 8. The CDR3 loop reads CASSSPKQGANEQFF. CDR3 nucleotides: TGTGCCAGCAGCTCCCCGAAGCAGGGGGCCAATGAGCAGTTCTTC.

This clonotype was seen only a few times. The J gene is TRBJ2-5, the V gene TRBV2, with D unclear. This CDR3 has 14 residues. V was cut by 5 bases and J by 4 bases, with 14 bases left in between. Germline CDR1 and CDR2: SNHLY and FYNNEI. The chain's CDR3 is CASSSHGLPETQYF. CDR3 DNA: TGTGCCAGCAGTTCCCACGGGCTCCCAGAGACCCAGTACTTC.

A few counts support this clonotype. The chain couples TRBV7-9 to TRBJ1-1; TRBD1 might be the D (6 bases). There are 17 residues in the CDR3. Trimming took 1 base from V and 0 from J, leaving 15 bases between them. Germline CDR1 SEHNR, CDR2 FQNEAQ (reference sequence). The CDR3: CASSLGVGGSVNTEAFF. In DNA, the CDR3 is TGTGCCAGCAGCTTAGGGGTAGGGGGATCGGTGAACACTGAAGCTTTCTTT.

Here the CDR3 reads CSAPASGRLRNEQYF. The CDR3 DNA sequence: TGCAGTGCTCCCGCGAGCGGGAGACTAAGGAACGAGCAGTACTTC. The V and J genes are TRBV20-1 and TRBJ2-7; 8 positions agree with TRBD2. CDR3 length: 15 residues. The trim removed 5 bases at V and 5 bases at J, leaving 14 bases unmatched. Germline V gene sequence: CDR1 DFQATT, CDR2 SNEGSKA (reference sequence).

The chain joins TRBV3-1 to TRBJ1-6; 8 bases align to TRBD1. J gave up 10 bases and V 2 bases, and 7 bases lay outside the gene matches. Germline CDR1 and CDR2: LGHDT and YNNKEL (reference sequence). This CDR3 is built from 15 residues. CDR3 loop: CASSQTGQGRSPLHF. The CDR3 DNA sequence: TGTGCCAGCAGCCAAACCGGACAGGGCCGATCACCCCTCCACTTT.

This clonotype was detected a few times. The chain is built from TRBV5-5 and TRBJ2-7, with D maybe TRBD1 (5 bases). The ends were cut back, 5 bases at V and 4 bases at J, with 13 bases in the middle. This CDR3 has 13 amino acids. Germline V lookup: CDR1 SGHKS, CDR2 YYEKEE (reference sequence). CDR3 loop: CASRMTVLYEQYF. CDR3 DNA sequence: TGTGCCAGCAGAATGACAGTTTTATACGAGCAGTACTTC.

This clonotype was counted a few times. This rearrangement joins TRBV28 to TRBJ2-1, with TRBD2 as a possible D gene (6 bases). The CDR3 spans 14 residues. The ends were cut back, 6 bases at V and 4 bases at J, with 13 bases in the middle. Germline CDR1 is MDHEN and CDR2 is SYDVKM. The CDR3 region has the DNA TGTGCCAGCAGCGGGAGCTTATATTACAATGAGCAGTTCTTC. Translation: CASSGSLYYNEQFF.

This clonotype was recorded a few times. The CDR3 spells CSAPDRVSLPRGVTNTEAFF. Here the CDR3 DNA reads TGCAGTGCTCCGGACAGGGTTAGCCTCCCAAGAGGTGTGACGAACACTGAAGCTTTCTTT. The chain employs TRBV20-1 and TRBJ1-1; 8 positions agree with TRBD1. The CDR3 is 20 amino acids. Looked up from germline, CDR1 is DFQATT and CDR2 is SNEGSKA (reference sequence). The V and J ends lost 5 bases and 1 base, in that order; junction bases with no gene match: 24.

The chain couples TRBV20-1 to TRBJ2-7, with D maybe TRBD1 (6 bases). From germline, CDR1 is DFQATT and CDR2 SNEGSKA (reference sequence). The CDR3 length is 15 residues. V was shortened by 3 bases and J by 1 base, with 16 bases between the two germline ends. CDR3 sequence (DNA): TGCAGTGCTAGCCTTTTGGGACACCTGTCCTACGAGCAGTACTTC. Translated, it gives CSASLLGHLSYEQYF.

This clonotype was seen a few times. The rearrangement joins TRBV10-3 to TRBJ2-7; tentative D call: TRBD1 (6 bases). With 5 bases removed from V and 6 bases from J, the gap between germline ends came to 14 bases. Germline CDR1 ENHRY, CDR2 SYGVKD. The CDR3 runs to 13 residues. For the CDR3, the DNA is TGTGCCATCAGTTCGACAGGCGAGGCCGAGCAGTACTTC. The encoded protein is CAISSTGEAEQYF.